Below are 31 T cell receptor beta chains sequenced from a single sample in a study of cytomegalovirus exposure and HLA in healthy donors. The PCR used 60 Vbeta and 13 Jbeta primers. The protocol was immunoSEQ multiplex PCR, while the TCRdb copy is restricted to in-frame clones and leaves out a portion. This table has 150,000 to 200,000 clones, around 81% appearing once. The specimen was PBMCs. Every receptor here comes from a woman aged 25 to 39 in good health and CMV-seronegative.

J is TRBJ2-7 and V is TRBV18; the D is unclear. The V end was cut by 2 bases, the J end by 6 bases, with 11 bases between. Germline V lookup: CDR1 KGHSH, CDR2 LQKENI. The CDR3 spans 13 residues. CDR3 bases: TGTGCCAGCTCACCAACCTTAGTAGTCGAGCAGTACTTC. This translates into CASSPTLVVEQYF.

The rearrangement joins TRBV5-1 to TRBJ2-2; D is possibly TRBD1 (6 bases). The ends were cut back, 1 base at V and 6 bases at J, with 13 bases in the middle. The CDR3 is 15 amino acids. Germline lookup yields CDR1 SGHRS and CDR2 YFSETQ. CDR3: CASSLLPGDPGELFF. CDR3 in DNA: TGCGCCAGCAGCTTGTTACCAGGGGACCCCGGGGAGCTGTTTTTT.

This clone was seen a single time. The junction departs from germline at one end; a sequencing error may be responsible. The genes are TRBV28 and TRBJ2-6, with a tentative D call TRBD2 (6 bases). Germline V gives CDR1 MDHEN, CDR2 SYDVKM. The CDR3 has 15 residues. The CDR3 coding sequence is TGTGCCAGCAGTTTACCGGGGACTGGGGCCAACGGCCTGACTTTC. As protein: CASSLPGTGANGLTF.

The table lists this clone with a few counts. V usage is TRBV5-4 and J usage is TRBJ2-3; D might be TRBD1 (6 bases). The CDR3 length is 16 residues. Deletions cut 4 bases from V and 2 bases from J, with 17 bases between. In germline, CDR1 is SGHNT, CDR2 YYREEE (reference sequence). The CDR3 bases are TGTGCCAGCAGCGCGGCCGGGACACTGCTCACAGATACGCAGTATTTT. It encodes CASSAAGTLLTDTQYF. Looking up the rest from reference TRBV5-4 and TRBJ2-3 gives the full variable domain: ETGVTQSPTHLIKTRGQQVTLRCSSQSGHNTVSWYQQALGQGPQFIFQYYREEENGRGNFPPRFSGLQFPNYSSELNVNALELDDSALYLCASSAAGTLLTDTQYFGPGTRLTVL.

This sequence joins TRBV7-8 and TRBJ2-1; TRBD1 is a possible D gene (6 bases). The germline V gene has CDR1 SGHVS and CDR2 FQNEAQ. The CDR3 loop spans 12 amino acids. Trimming stripped 5 bases from V and 7 bases from J, with 9 bases between. The CDR3 region is CASSQQGNEQFF. CDR3 DNA sequence: TGTGCCAGCAGCCAACAGGGAAATGAGCAGTTCTTC. The variable domain in full, completed from reference TRBV7-8 and TRBJ2-1, reads GAGVSQSPRYKVAKRGQDVALRCDPISGHVSLFWYQQALGQGPEFLTYFQNEAQLDKSGLPSDRFFAERPEGSVSTLKIQRTQQEDSAVYLCASSQQGNEQFFGPGTRLTVL.

This chain connects TRBV29-1 to TRBJ2-5, with D perhaps matching TRBD1 (6 bases). Germline CDR1 and CDR2: SQVTM and ANQGSEA. Trimming took 8 bases from V and 4 from J, leaving 8 bases between them. The CDR3 runs 10 residues. CDR3 in amino acids: CSYRVETQYF. CDR3 DNA sequence: TGCAGCTACAGGGTAGAGACCCAGTACTTC.

CDR3 coding DNA: TGTGCCAGCAGGGGGCGGGGGGTGTATGAGCAGTTCTTC. Its translation is CASRGRGVYEQFF. The chain employs TRBV28 and TRBJ2-1, with 8 bases fitting TRBD2. The CDR3 extends over 13 amino acids. CDR1 is MDHEN and CDR2 is SYDVKM in the germline V gene. The V and J ends lost 6 bases and 8 bases, in that order; junction bases with no gene match: 6.

The genes are TRBV4-3 and TRBJ1-3; no clear D gene. The CDR3 has 17 amino acids. V lost 0 bases, J lost 2 bases, and 14 bases lay in between. Germline values: CDR1 LGHNA, CDR2 YSLEER. CDR3 in DNA: TGCGCCAGCAGCCAAGATGCGGTTCAGTCTCCTGGAAACACCATATATTTT. This translates into CASSQDAVQSPGNTIYF.

The genes are TRBV27 and TRBJ1-1; 7 bases are shared with TRBD1. The CDR3 length is 16 residues. V trimming: 5 bases; J trimming: 1 base; junction bases outside the gene matches: 10. Germline V gene data show CDR1 as MNHEY and CDR2 as SMNVEV (reference sequence). The CDR3 protein is CASSPERDSPNTEAFF. DNA of the CDR3: TGTGCCAGCAGTCCGGAGAGGGACAGTCCGAACACTGAAGCTTTCTTT.

The chain uses TRBV18 and TRBJ2-5, with D uncertain. The CDR3 contains 12 residues. Trimming shortened V by 5 bases and J by 3 bases, and 7 bases separated the two germline ends. Germline V gene data show CDR1 as KGHSH and CDR2 as LQKENI. The chain's CDR3 is CASSVAEETQYF. The CDR3 region has the DNA TGTGCCAGCTCAGTGGCAGAAGAGACCCAGTACTTC.

This clone was picked up a small number of times. J is TRBJ2-7 and V is TRBV18, with D hard to call. CDR3 size: 12 residues. Germline lookup yields CDR1 KGHSH and CDR2 LQKENI. Trimming left V 10 bases short and J 3 bases short, with 13 bases between. CDR3 in amino acids: CATSDSSYEQYF. The CDR3 region has the DNA TGTGCCACCTCCGACTCGAGCTACGAGCAGTACTTC.

The chain is built from TRBV4-1 and TRBJ2-7, with D uncertain. This CDR3 has 16 residues. Germline lookup yields CDR1 MGHRA and CDR2 YSYEKL. V dropped 3 bases and J dropped 3 bases, with 18 bases sitting between them. CDR3 protein: CASSHHTLTPDYEQYF. CDR3 DNA sequence: TGCGCCAGCAGCCATCACACCCTTACACCAGACTACGAGCAGTACTTC.

The chain combines TRBV4-3 with TRBJ1-4; 11 bases match TRBD1. Trimming at V came to 4 bases and at J to 7 bases, leaving 5 bases not matched to a gene. Germline CDR1 reads LGHNA; CDR2 reads YSLEER. The CDR3 totals 15 residues. CDR3 sequence: CASSRSGQGAEKLFF. The CDR3 coding sequence is TGCGCCAGCAGCCGCTCAGGACAGGGGGCTGAAAAACTGTTTTTT.

The gene calls are TRBV5-6 and TRBJ1-6; 8 bases agree with TRBD1. Germline assignment: CDR1 SGHDT and CDR2 YYEEEE. Trimming took 2 bases from V and 12 from J; bases not matched to a gene: 7. The CDR3 consists of 14 residues. The CDR3 DNA is TGTGCCAGCAGCTTTGGGCAGGGGGCTAGACCCCTCCACTTT. This encodes CASSFGQGARPLHF.

CDR3 sequence: CASSLGLLSTDTQYF. CDR3 coding DNA: TGTGCCAGCAGCCTTGGACTACTTAGCACAGATACGCAGTATTTT. The chain carries TRBV7-2 and TRBJ2-3; a possible D gene is TRBD2 (6 bases). V was trimmed by 5 bases and J by 0 bases, leaving 12 bases between them. This CDR3 region has 15 residues. The germline CDR1 and CDR2 sequences are SGHTA and FQGNSA.

As for this clone: One end of the junction varies from germline; a read error may be responsible. The J gene is TRBJ1-3, the V gene TRBV7-9; D possibly corresponds to TRBD1 (6 bases). This CDR3 region has 17 residues. Germline V gives CDR1 SEHNR, CDR2 FQNEAQ (reference sequence). The CDR3 spells CSSSLVGQTPSGNTIYF. The CDR3 region has the DNA TGTTCCAGCAGCTTAGTTGGACAGACACCCTCTGGAAACACCATATATTTT.

The V and J genes are TRBV28 and TRBJ2-7; D might be TRBD1 (7 bases). The V gene lost 5 bases and the J gene lost 7 bases, with 24 bases spanning the gap. Germline V gene sequence: CDR1 MDHEN, CDR2 SYDVKM. The CDR3 length is 16 residues. The CDR3 sequence is CASSRTSLQGGYEQYF. DNA for the CDR3: TGTGCCAGCAGTCGAACCTCCCTTCAGGGGGGTTATGAGCAGTACTTC. The full variable domain, rest sourced from reference TRBV28 and TRBJ2-7, is DVKVTQSSRYLVKRTGEKVFLECVQDMDHENMFWYRQDPGLGLRLIYFSYDVKMKEKGDIPEGYSVSREKKERFSLILESASTNQTSMYLCASSRTSLQGGYEQYFGPGTRLTVT.

This clone was seen only a few times. V usage is TRBV27 and J usage is TRBJ1-5, with 7 bases aligning to TRBD1. The ends lost 6 bases at V and 1 base at J; junction bases unmatched: 3. Per the germline V gene, CDR1 is MNHEY and CDR2 is SMNVEV (reference sequence). The CDR3 extends over 14 amino acids. The CDR3 bases are TGTGCCAGCAGGACAGGGTTGAGCAATCAGCCCCAGCATTTT. It translates to CASRTGLSNQPQHF.

The V call is TRBV9, the J call TRBJ2-7, with D unclear. CDR1 and CDR2 (germline): SGDLS, YYNGEE. The germline V and J ends were trimmed by 0 bases and 0 bases, with 13 bases remaining between them. The CDR3 runs to 16 residues. Here the CDR3 reads CASSVAATPLSYEQYF. The CDR3 nucleotides are TGTGCCAGCAGCGTAGCAGCGACTCCGCTCTCCTACGAGCAGTACTTC.

CDR3 in amino acids: CASSLVRGAGQPQHF. In nucleotides, the CDR3 is TGTGCCAGCAGCTTGGTTAGGGGCGCAGGTCAGCCCCAGCATTTT. The chain is built from TRBV5-8 and TRBJ1-5; D may be TRBD1 (5 bases). V was shortened by 0 bases and J by 6 bases, with 13 bases between the two germline ends. Germline V lookup: CDR1 SGHTS, CDR2 YDEGEE. The length of the CDR3 is 15 residues.

The chain is built from TRBV6-1 and TRBJ2-2; 9 nucleotides agree with TRBD2. The length of the CDR3 is 15 residues. J lost 4 bases, V lost 5 bases, and 5 bases had no gene match. The germline V gene encodes CDR1 MNHNS and CDR2 SASEGT. CDR3 in amino acids: CASSKTSGVTGELFF. In DNA form, the CDR3 reads TGTGCCAGCAGTAAGACTAGCGGTGTCACCGGGGAGCTGTTTTTT.

Of note for this clone: At one boundary the junction diverges from the germline segment, which might be a read error. This rearrangement joins TRBV7-7 to TRBJ2-5; D possibly corresponds to TRBD1 (5 bases). Germline-derived CDR1 and CDR2 are SSHAT and FNYEAQ (reference sequence). The CDR3 runs 14 residues. DNA of the CDR3: TGTGCTAGCAGCTTATCAGGGCACCAAGAGACCCAGTACTTC. Its translation: CASSLSGHQETQYF.

Regarding this clone: Compared with germline, one end of the junction differs, possibly owing to a read error. CDR3 amino acids: CASSGALGETFF. In nucleotides, the CDR3 is TGCGCCAGCAGTGGAGCACTAGGTGAAACTTTCTTT. The chain is built from TRBV10-1 and TRBJ1-1; D gene ambiguous. This CDR3 has 12 amino acids. The V gene's germline CDR1 is WNHNN and CDR2 SYGVQD (reference sequence).

The chain combines TRBV2 with TRBJ2-7; the D gene is possibly TRBD2 (7 bases). The length of the CDR3 is 16 residues. Germline V lookup: CDR1 SNHLY, CDR2 FYNNEI. The V gene lost 7 bases and the J gene lost 3 bases, with 22 bases spanning the gap. CDR3 sequence: CASKPEGGATVYEQYF. The CDR3 nucleotides are TGTGCCAGCAAACCGGAGGGGGGGGCCACAGTCTACGAGCAGTACTTC.

This clone is a singleton in its sample. This chain links TRBV18 with TRBJ2-5; TRBD1 might be the D (6 bases). CDR3 length: 14 amino acids. Germline V gene lookup returns CDR1 KGHSH and CDR2 LQKENI. V lost 3 bases, J lost 1 base, and 9 bases lay in between. The CDR3 here is CASSPNRAQETQYF. The CDR3, as DNA: TGTGCCAGCTCACCCAACAGGGCCCAAGAGACCCAGTACTTC. The full variable domain, its missing parts supplied by reference TRBV18 and TRBJ2-5, is NAGVMQNPRHLVRRRGQEARLRCSPMKGHSHVYWYRQLPEEGLKFMVYLQKENIIDESGMPKERFSAEFPKEGPSILRIQQVVRGDSAAYFCASSPNRAQETQYFGPGTRLLVL.

V usage is TRBV28 and J usage is TRBJ2-7; perhaps TRBD1 as D (6 bases). CDR1 is MDHEN and CDR2 is SYDVKM in the germline V gene. Between the trimmed V and J ends, which lost 6 bases and 0 bases, there was a span of 15 bases. CDR3 size: 15 residues. CDR3 sequence (DNA): TGTGCCAGCAGCACCTGGGCAGGGGACTCCTACGAGCAGTACTTC. Translation gives CASSTWAGDSYEQYF. The full variable domain, with the rest looked up from reference TRBV28 and TRBJ2-7, is DVKVTQSSRYLVKRTGEKVFLECVQDMDHENMFWYRQDPGLGLRLIYFSYDVKMKEKGDIPEGYSVSREKKERFSLILESASTNQTSMYLCASSTWAGDSYEQYFGPGTRLTVT.

The genes are TRBV7-2 and TRBJ2-5; 9 nucleotides align to TRBD2. Germline loops: CDR1 SGHTA, CDR2 FQGNSA. V trimming: 4 bases; J trimming: 5 bases; junction bases outside the gene matches: 17. The CDR3 runs 18 residues. The CDR3 DNA reads as TGTGCCAGCAGCTCGACCCTAGCGGGGTTTTCGTTACAGGAGACCCAGTACTTC. It yields the protein CASSSTLAGFSLQETQYF.

The chain is built from TRBV5-6 and TRBJ2-2, with D perhaps matching TRBD1 (6 bases). The CDR3 runs to 17 residues. CDR1 and CDR2 (germline): SGHDT, YYEEEE. V lost 1 base to trimming and J lost 4 bases, with 17 bases between them. CDR3 nucleotide sequence: TGTGCCAGCAGCTTGACGAGTTTTGTGGGGGCCACCGGGGAGCTGTTTTTT. Translating gives CASSLTSFVGATGELFF.

The rearrangement joins TRBV5-6 to TRBJ1-2; D is unclear. With 1 base removed from V and 5 bases from J, the gap between germline ends came to 12 bases. CDR1 SGHDT and CDR2 YYEEEE come from the germline V gene. The CDR3 consists of 14 residues. The CDR3 protein is CASSLRRVVYGYTF. CDR3 DNA sequence: TGTGCCAGCAGCTTGAGGAGGGTTGTGTATGGCTACACCTTC.

CDR3: CASSYSAEDYEQYF. CDR3 nucleotide sequence: TGTGCCAGCAGTTACTCAGCGGAGGACTACGAGCAGTACTTC. The chain carries TRBV6-5 and TRBJ2-7; TRBD2 is a possible D gene (5 bases). Germline V lookup: CDR1 MNHEY, CDR2 SVGAGI. The CDR3 spans 14 residues. The V gene lost 0 bases and the J gene lost 3 bases, with 9 bases spanning the gap.

The chain carries TRBV18 and TRBJ2-1; possible D gene TRBD1, 5 bases. Germline assignment: CDR1 KGHSH and CDR2 LQKENI. The length of the CDR3 is 11 residues. V lost 4 bases and J lost 8, with 6 bases in between. The CDR3 DNA reads as TGTGCCAGCTCACGGGGCGATGAGCAGTTCTTC. Encoded protein: CASSRGDEQFF.